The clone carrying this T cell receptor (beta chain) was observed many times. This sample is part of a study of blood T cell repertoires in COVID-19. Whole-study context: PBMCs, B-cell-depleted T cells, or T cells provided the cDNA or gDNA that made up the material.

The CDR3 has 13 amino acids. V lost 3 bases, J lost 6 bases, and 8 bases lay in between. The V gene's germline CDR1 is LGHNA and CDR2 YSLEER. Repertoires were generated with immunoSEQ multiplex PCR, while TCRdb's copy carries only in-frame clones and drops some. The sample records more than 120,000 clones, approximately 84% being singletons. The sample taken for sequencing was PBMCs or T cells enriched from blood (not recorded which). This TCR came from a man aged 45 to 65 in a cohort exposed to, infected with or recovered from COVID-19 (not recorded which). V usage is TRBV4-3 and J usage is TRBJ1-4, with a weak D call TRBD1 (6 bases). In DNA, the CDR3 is TGCGCCAGCAGCCAGGACAGAGATGAAAAACTGTTTTTT. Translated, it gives CASSQDRDEKLFF.